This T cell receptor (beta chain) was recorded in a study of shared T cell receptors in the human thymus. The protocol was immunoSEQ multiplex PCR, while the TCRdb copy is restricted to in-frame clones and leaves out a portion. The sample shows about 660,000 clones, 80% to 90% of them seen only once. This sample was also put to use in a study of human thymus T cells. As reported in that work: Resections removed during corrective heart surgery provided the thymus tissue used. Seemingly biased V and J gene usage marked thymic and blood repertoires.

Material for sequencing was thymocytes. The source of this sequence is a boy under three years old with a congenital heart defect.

The CDR3, as DNA: TGTGCCTGGAGTCCCCAAAACCGCCAGCGCGGGACTAGCGGGGGGAGGCCGCAGGAGACCCAGTACTTC. This codes for CAWSPQNRQRGTSGGRPQETQYF. V gene TRBV30 combines with J gene TRBJ2-5; the match to TRBD2 covers 15 bases. J gave up 5 bases and V 2 bases, and 27 bases lay outside the gene matches. Germline CDR1 reads GTSNPN; CDR2 reads SVGIG (reference sequence). CDR3 length: 23 residues.